The TCR beta chain described here comes from a study of blood T cell repertoires in COVID-19. Looking at the study overall: Samples came from the United States, Italy and Spain, spanning acute and convalescent COVID-19.

The assay was immunoSEQ multiplex PCR, and TCRdb's table has in-frame clones only and misses some. Of under 300,000 clones in the sample, under 90% are singletons; the top ten hold roughly a tenth. This clone was counted between two and nine times. In germline, CDR1 is KGHSH, CDR2 LQKENI. V lost 3 bases and J lost 0, with 10 bases in between. The CDR3 is 15 residues long. The source is a woman aged 45-65 years who had recovered from COVID-19. The V gene is TRBV18, the J gene TRBJ2-3; D remains ambiguous. The specimen sequenced was peripheral blood. CDR3 sequence: CASSPDSRSTDTQYF. CDR3 sequence (DNA): TGTGCCAGCTCACCCGACTCCCGCAGCACAGATACGCAGTATTTT.